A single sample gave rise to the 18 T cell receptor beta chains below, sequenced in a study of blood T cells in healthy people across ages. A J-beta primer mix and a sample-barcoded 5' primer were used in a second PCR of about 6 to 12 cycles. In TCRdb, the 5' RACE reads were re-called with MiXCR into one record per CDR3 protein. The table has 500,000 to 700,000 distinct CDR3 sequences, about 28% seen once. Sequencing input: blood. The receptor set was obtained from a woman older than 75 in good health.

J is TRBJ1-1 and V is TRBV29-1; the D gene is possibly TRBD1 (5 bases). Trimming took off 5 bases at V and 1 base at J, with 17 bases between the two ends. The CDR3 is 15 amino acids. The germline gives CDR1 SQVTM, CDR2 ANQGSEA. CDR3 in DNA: TGCAGCGTTCCGAGGTTGGGACGTCGGAACACTGAAGCTTTCTTT. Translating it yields CSVPRLGRRNTEAFF. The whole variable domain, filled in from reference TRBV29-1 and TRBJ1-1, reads SAVISQKPSRDICQRGTSLTIQCQVDSQVTMMFWYRQQPGQSLTLIATANQGSEATYESGFVIDKFPISRPNLTFSTLTVSNMSPEDSSIYLCSVPRLGRRNTEAFFGQGTRLTVV.

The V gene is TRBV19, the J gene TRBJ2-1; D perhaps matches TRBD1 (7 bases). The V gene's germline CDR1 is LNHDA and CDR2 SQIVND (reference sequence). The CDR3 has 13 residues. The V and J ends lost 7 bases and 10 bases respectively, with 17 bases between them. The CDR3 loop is CASKEQGGREQFF. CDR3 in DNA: TGTGCCAGTAAGGAGCAGGGGGGTCGCGAGCAGTTCTTC. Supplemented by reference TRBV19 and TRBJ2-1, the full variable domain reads DGGITQSPKYLFRKEGQNVTLSCEQNLNHDAMYWYRQDPGQGLRLIYYSQIVNDFQKGDIAEGYSVSREKKESFPLTVTSAQKNPTAFYLCASKEQGGREQFFGPGTRLTVL.

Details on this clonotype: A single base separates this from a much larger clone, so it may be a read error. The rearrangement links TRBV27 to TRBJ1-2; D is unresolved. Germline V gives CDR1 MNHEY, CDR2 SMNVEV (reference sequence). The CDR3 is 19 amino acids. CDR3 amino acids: CASSLPTPNNPSSNCGYTF. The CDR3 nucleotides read TGTGCCAGCAGTCTCCCGACGCCAAACAATCCGAGCTCTAACTGTGGCTACACCTTC.

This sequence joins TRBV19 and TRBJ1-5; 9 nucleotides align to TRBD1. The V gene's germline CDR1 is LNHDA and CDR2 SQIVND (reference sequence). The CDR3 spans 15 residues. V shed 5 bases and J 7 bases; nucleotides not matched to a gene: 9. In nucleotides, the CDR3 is TGTGCCAGTAGTTTCCGCGGGACAGGGAACCAGCCCCAGCATTTT. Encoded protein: CASSFRGTGNQPQHF.

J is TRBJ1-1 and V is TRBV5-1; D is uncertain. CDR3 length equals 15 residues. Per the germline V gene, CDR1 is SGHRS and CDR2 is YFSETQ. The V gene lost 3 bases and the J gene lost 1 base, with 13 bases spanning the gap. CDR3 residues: CASSSLDPRNTEAFF. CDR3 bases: TGCGCCAGCAGCTCGCTGGACCCCAGGAACACTGAAGCTTTCTTT.

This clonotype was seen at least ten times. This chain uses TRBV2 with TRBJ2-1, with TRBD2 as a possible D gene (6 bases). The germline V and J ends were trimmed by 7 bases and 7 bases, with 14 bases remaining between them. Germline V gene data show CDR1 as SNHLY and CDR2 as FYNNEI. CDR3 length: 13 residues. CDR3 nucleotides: TGTGCCAGCACCTCTGGCGGGATAAATGAGCAGTTCTTC. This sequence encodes CASTSGGINEQFF.

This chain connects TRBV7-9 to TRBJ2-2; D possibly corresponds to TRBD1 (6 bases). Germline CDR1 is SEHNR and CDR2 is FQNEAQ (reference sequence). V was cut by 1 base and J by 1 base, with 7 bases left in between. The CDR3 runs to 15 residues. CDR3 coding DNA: TGTGCCAGCAGCTTAGAGACAGGGAACACCGGGGAGCTGTTTTTT. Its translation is CASSLETGNTGELFF.

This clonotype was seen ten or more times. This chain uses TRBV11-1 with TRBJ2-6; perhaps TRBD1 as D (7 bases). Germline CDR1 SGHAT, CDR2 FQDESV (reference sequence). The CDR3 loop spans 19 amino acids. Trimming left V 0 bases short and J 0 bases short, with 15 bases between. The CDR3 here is CASSLAEGALLSGANVLTF. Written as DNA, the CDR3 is TGTGCCAGCAGCTTAGCGGAGGGGGCCCTCCTCTCTGGGGCCAACGTCCTGACTTTC.

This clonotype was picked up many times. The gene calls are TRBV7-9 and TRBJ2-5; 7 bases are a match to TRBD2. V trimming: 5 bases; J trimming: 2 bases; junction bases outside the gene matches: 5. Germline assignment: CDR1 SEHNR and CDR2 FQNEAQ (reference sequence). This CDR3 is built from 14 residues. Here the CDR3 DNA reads TGTGCCAGCAGCACCGGGGGGTTTCAAGAGACCCAGTACTTC. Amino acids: CASSTGGFQETQYF. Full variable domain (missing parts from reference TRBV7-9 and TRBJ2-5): DTGVSQNPRHKITKRGQNVTFRCDPISEHNRLYWYRQTLGQGPEFLTYFQNEAQLEKSRLLSDRFSAERPKGSFSTLEIQRTEQGDSAMYLCASSTGGFQETQYFGPGTRLLVL.

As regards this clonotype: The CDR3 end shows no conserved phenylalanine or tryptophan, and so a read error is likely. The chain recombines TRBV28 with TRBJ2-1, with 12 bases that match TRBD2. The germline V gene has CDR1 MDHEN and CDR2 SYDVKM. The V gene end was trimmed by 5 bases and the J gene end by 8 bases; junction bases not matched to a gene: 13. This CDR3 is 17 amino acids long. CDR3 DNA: TGTGCCAGCAGTCCCCCCCCTCTAGCGGGGGGGAACGATGAGCAGTTCGTC. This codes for CASSPPPLAGGNDEQFV.

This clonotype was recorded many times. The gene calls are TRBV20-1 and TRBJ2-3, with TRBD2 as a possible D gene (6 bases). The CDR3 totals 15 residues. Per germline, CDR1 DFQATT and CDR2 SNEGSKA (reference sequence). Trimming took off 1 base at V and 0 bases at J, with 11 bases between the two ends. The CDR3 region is CSARVLALSTDTQYF. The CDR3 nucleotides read TGCAGTGCTAGAGTTCTAGCGCTAAGCACAGATACGCAGTATTTT.

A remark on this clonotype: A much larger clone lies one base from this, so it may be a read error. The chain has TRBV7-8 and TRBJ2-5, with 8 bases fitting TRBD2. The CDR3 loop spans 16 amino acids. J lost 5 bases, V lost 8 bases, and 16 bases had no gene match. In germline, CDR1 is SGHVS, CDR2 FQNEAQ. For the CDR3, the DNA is TGTGCCAGCGGCTACCCCTCGGGACTAGTGAAGGAGACCCAGTACTTC. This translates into CASGYPSGLVKETQYF.

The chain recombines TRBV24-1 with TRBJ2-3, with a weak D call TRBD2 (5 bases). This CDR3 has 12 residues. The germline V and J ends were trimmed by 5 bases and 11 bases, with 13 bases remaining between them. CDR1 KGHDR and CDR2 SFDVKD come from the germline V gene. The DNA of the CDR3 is TGTGCCACCAGTGCAAATACGGGGATGCAGTATTTT. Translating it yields CATSANTGMQYF.

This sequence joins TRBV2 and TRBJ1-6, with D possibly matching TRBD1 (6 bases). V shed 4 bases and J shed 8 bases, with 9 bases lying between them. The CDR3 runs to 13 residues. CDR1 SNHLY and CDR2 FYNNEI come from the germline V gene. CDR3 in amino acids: CASSGRTDSPLHF. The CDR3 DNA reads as TGTGCCAGCAGTGGGCGGACAGATTCACCCCTCCACTTT.

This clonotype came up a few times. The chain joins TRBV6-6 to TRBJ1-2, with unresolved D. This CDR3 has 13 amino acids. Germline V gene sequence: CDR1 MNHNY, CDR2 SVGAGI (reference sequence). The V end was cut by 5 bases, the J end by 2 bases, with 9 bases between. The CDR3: CASSRGENYGYTF. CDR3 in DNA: TGTGCCAGCAGTCGGGGAGAGAACTATGGCTACACCTTC.

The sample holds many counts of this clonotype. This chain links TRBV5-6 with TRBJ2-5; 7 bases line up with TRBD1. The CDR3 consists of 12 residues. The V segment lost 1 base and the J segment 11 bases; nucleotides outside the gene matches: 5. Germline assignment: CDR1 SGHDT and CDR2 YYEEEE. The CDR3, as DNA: TGTGCCAGCAGCTTGATTGACAGGGAACAGTACTTC. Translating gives CASSLIDREQYF.

CDR3 loop: CASSSGTDNVAADTQYF. CDR3 bases: TGCGCCAGCAGCTCCGGGACAGACAATGTCGCCGCAGATACGCAGTATTTT. The rearrangement uses TRBV5-1 and TRBJ2-3; TRBD1 matches 7 bases. CDR3 size: 17 residues. Germline CDR1 reads SGHRS; CDR2 reads YFSETQ. With 3 bases clipped from V and 4 bases from J, the junction kept 14 bases outside the gene matches.

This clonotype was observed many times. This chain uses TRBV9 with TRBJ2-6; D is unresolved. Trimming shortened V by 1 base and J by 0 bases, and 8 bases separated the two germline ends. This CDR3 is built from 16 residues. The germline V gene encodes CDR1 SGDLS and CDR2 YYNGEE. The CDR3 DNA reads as TGTGCCAGCAGCGTAATCGATCCCTCTGGGGCCAACGTCCTGACTTTC. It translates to CASSVIDPSGANVLTF.